The next 11 T cell receptor beta chains were all read from a single sample in a study of PD-L1 blockade in urothelial cancer (dated by TCRdb to about 2017). The library was generated by the immunoSEQ multiplex PCR assay. TCRdb took this table from immuneACCESS and kept in-frame rearrangements with V and J called. Such tables lack part of the clones; where checked against another copy, unresolved V genes explain under half of the gap, and the rest is unexplained. The sample includes 35,000 to 45,000 clones, with 81% observed a single time. In total, the top ten clones hold 2.7% of the sample. The specimen comprised PBMCs, sampled around atezolizumab (anti-PD-L1) treatment. All receptors come from a man in his 70s with urothelial cancer.

The chain has TRBV2 and TRBJ2-2; D uncertain. Germline CDR1 reads SNHLY; CDR2 reads FYNNEI. V was trimmed by 7 bases and J by 4 bases, leaving 13 bases between them. This CDR3 has 14 residues. In DNA form, the CDR3 reads TGTGCCAGCAAGGCAGGTACAAGCACCGGGGAGCTGTTTTTT. Protein: CASKAGTSTGELFF.

The gene calls are TRBV27 and TRBJ2-1; a possible D gene is TRBD1 (6 bases). Trimming stripped 11 bases from V and 5 bases from J, with 19 bases between. This CDR3 is built from 14 residues. CDR1 and CDR2 (germline): MNHEY, SMNVEV (reference sequence). The CDR3 bases are TGTGCCTCAAAGGACAGAAGCGTAAACAATGAGCAGTTCTTC. Amino acids: CASKDRSVNNEQFF.

This clone was seen only a few times. The rearrangement joins TRBV28 to TRBJ1-5, with 7 positions matching TRBD1. V lost 10 bases and J lost 2; bases outside the gene matches: 11. The CDR3 loop spans 15 amino acids. Germline V gives CDR1 MDHEN, CDR2 SYDVKM. CDR3 sequence (DNA): TGTGCCACCTTCTTGACAGGGAAGGGCAATCAGCCCCAGCATTTT. It encodes CATFLTGKGNQPQHF.

The chain links TRBV4-1 to TRBJ1-5; 10 bases agree with TRBD1. Unmatched junction bases numbered 9, after V lost 4 bases and J lost 6 bases. The germline gives CDR1 MGHRA, CDR2 YSYEKL. The CDR3 runs to 16 residues. CDR3 in DNA: TGCGCCAGCAGCCGTACTCGGGACAGGGGCCCTCAGCCCCAGCATTTT. Translated, it gives CASSRTRDRGPQPQHF.

This clone came up once. The chain carries TRBV7-3 and TRBJ2-7, with D unclear. V was shortened by 1 base and J by 7 bases, with 14 bases between the two germline ends. Germline-derived CDR1 and CDR2 are SGHTA and FQGTGA. CDR3 length: 14 amino acids. The CDR3 DNA reads TGTGCCAGCAGCTTAAGTGGAACCTCCGGGGAGCAGTACTTC. It is translated as CASSLSGTSGEQYF.

This clone was seen only once. The CDR3 reads CASSYSSGSYNEQFF. Here the CDR3 DNA reads TGTGCCAGCAGTTACAGTAGCGGTTCCTACAATGAGCAGTTCTTC. This sequence joins TRBV6-5 and TRBJ2-1, with a weak D call TRBD2 (6 bases). This CDR3 contains 15 residues. CDR1 and CDR2 from the germline V gene are MNHEY and SVGAGI. V was clipped by 2 bases and J by 1 base, with 9 bases between them.

The V and J genes are TRBV11-3 and TRBJ1-1; D is ambiguous. V gave up 2 bases and J gave up 8 bases, with 12 bases separating them. Germline V gene data show CDR1 as SGHNT and CDR2 as YENEEA. The CDR3 is 13 amino acids. The CDR3 sequence: CASSLNRLKEAFF. Here the CDR3 DNA reads TGTGCCAGCAGCTTAAACCGGTTGAAGGAAGCTTTCTTT.

This clone was seen once. The chain is built from TRBV10-1 and TRBJ2-6; 10 bases fit TRBD1. Germline loops: CDR1 WNHNN, CDR2 SYGVQD (reference sequence). The V and J ends lost 3 bases and 4 bases, in that order; junction bases with no gene match: 12. The CDR3 contains 19 residues. The DNA of the CDR3 is TGCGCCAGCAGTGAACGGGGACAGGGGCCCTGGGCCGGGGCCAACGTCCTGACTTTC. Its translation is CASSERGQGPWAGANVLTF.

The chain carries TRBV4-3 and TRBJ2-7, with TRBD2 matching over 12 bases. The V gene's germline CDR1 is LGHNA and CDR2 YSLEER. CDR3 size: 20 residues. Trimming removed 1 base from V and 2 bases from J; junction bases left unmatched: 15. The CDR3, as DNA: TGCGCCAGCAGCCAAGGACTTTCTAGCGGGAGGGCCGGCTGGGCCTACGAGCAGTACTTC. Translating gives CASSQGLSSGRAGWAYEQYF.

The gene calls are TRBV5-1 and TRBJ2-2; possibly TRBD2 for D (6 bases). The CDR3 loop spans 15 amino acids. The V gene lost 0 bases and the J gene lost 3 bases, with 9 bases spanning the gap. CDR1 and CDR2 from the germline V gene are SGHRS and YFSETQ. CDR3 residues: CASSLAGDDTGELFF. CDR3 DNA sequence: TGCGCCAGCAGCTTGGCGGGAGATGACACCGGGGAGCTGTTTTTT.

V usage is TRBV18 and J usage is TRBJ2-3; possible D gene TRBD2, 5 bases. Germline CDR1 KGHSH, CDR2 LQKENI. The CDR3 extends over 15 amino acids. With 3 bases removed from V and 0 bases from J, the gap between germline ends came to 10 bases. This chain's CDR3 is CASSPGDASTDTQYF. The CDR3 nucleotides are TGTGCCAGCTCACCCGGGGATGCTAGCACAGATACGCAGTATTTT.